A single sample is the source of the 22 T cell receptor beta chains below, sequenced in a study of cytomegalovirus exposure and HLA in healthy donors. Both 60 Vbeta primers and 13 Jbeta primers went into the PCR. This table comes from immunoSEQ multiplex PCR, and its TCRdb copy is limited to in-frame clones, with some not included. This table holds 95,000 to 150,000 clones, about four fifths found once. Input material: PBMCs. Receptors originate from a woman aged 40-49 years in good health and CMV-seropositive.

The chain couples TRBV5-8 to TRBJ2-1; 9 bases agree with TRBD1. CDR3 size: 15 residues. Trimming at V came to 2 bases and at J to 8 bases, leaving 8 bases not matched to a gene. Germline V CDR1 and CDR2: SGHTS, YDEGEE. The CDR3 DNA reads TGTGCCAGCAGCTTCACAGGGGGCGCGGAGGATGAGCAGTTCTTC. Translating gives CASSFTGGAEDEQFF.

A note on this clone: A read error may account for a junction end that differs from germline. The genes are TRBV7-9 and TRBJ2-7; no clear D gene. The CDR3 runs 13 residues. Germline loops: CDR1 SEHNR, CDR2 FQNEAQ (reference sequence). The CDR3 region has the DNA TGTTCCAGCAGCCCCGACACCGACTACGAGCAGTACTTC. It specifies CSSSPDTDYEQYF.

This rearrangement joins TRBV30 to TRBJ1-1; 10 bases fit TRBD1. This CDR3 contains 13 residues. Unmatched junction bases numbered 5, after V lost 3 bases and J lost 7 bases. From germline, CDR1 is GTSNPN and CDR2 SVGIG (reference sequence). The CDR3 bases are TGTGCCTGGAGCGGGACAGGGGTTGGTGAAGCTTTCTTT. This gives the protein CAWSGTGVGEAFF.

CDR3 sequence (DNA): TGTGCCAGCAGCTGGTTTGGACTAGCGGCCTATCGGGAGACCCAGTACTTC. This sequence encodes CASSWFGLAAYRETQYF. The J gene is TRBJ2-5, the V gene TRBV5-4, with 10 nucleotides matching TRBD2. This CDR3 has 17 amino acids. The germline V gene has CDR1 SGHNT and CDR2 YYREEE (reference sequence). The J segment lost 5 bases and the V segment lost 3 bases, leaving 13 bases of the junction unmatched.

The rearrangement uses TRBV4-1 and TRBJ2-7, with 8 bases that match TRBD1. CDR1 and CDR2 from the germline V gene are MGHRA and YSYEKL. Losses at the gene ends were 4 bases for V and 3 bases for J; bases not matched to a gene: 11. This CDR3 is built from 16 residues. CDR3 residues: CASSPLRGTGFYEQYF. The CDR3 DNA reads TGCGCCAGCAGCCCACTTCGCGGGACAGGCTTCTACGAGCAGTACTTC.

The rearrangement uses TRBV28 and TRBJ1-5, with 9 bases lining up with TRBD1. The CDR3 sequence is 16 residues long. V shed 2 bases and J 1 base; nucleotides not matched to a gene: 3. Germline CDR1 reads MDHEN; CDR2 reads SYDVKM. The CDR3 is CASSLEQGASNQPQHF. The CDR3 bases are TGTGCCAGCAGTTTAGAACAGGGGGCGAGCAATCAGCCCCAGCATTTT.

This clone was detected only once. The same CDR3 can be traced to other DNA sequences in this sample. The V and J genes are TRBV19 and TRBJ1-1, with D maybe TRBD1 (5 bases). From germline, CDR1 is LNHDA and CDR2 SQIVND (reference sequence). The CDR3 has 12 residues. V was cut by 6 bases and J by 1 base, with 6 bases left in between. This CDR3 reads CASRTGNTEAFF. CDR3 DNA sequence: TGTGCCAGTAGAACAGGGAACACTGAAGCTTTCTTT. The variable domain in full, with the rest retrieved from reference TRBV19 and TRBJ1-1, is DGGITQSPKYLFRKEGQNVTLSCEQNLNHDAMYWYRQDPGQGLRLIYYSQIVNDFQKGDIAEGYSVSREKKESFPLTVTSAQKNPTAFYLCASRTGNTEAFFGQGTRLTVV.

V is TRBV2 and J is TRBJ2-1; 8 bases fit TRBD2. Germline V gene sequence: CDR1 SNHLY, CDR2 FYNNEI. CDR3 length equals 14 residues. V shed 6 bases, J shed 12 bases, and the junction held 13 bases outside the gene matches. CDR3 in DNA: TGTGCCAGCAGCCCAGGGCGGGGGGTAACACGGCAGTTCTTC. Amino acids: CASSPGRGVTRQFF.

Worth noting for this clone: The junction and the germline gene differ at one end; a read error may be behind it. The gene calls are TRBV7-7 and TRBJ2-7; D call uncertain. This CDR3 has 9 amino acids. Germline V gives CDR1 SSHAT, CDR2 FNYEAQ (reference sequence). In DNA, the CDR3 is TGTGCTAGCAGCTGCCGGGTCCTATTC. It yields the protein CASSCRVLF.

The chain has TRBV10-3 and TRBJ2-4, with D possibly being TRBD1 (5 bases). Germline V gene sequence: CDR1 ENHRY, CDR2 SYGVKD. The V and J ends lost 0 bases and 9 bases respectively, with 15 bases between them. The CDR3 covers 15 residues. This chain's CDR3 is CAISESARGLGIQYF. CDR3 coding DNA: TGTGCCATCAGTGAGTCCGCAAGGGGATTGGGCATTCAGTACTTC.

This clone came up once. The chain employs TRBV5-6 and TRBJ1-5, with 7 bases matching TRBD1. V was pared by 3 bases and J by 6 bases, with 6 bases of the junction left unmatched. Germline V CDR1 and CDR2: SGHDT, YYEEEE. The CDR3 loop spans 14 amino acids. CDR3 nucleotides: TGTGCCAGCAGCTCCCAGACAGGGAGTCAGCCCCAGCATTTT. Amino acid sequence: CASSSQTGSQPQHF.

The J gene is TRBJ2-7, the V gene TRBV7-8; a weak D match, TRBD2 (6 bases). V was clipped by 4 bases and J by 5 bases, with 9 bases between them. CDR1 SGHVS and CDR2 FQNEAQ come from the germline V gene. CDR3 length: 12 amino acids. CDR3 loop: CASSSGGDEQYF. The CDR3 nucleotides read TGTGCCAGCAGCTCCGGAGGGGACGAGCAGTACTTC.

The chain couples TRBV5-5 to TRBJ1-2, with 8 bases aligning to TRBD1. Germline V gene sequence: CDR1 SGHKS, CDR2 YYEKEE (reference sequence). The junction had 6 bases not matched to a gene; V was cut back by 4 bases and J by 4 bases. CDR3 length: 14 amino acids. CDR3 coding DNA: TGTGCCAGCAGCCCGGGACAGGCCTTCTATGGCTACACCTTC. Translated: CASSPGQAFYGYTF.

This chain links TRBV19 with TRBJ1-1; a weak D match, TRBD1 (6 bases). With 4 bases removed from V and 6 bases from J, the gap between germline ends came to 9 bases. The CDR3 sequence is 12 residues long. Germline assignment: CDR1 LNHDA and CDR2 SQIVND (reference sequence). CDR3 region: CASSTGVAEAFF. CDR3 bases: TGTGCCAGTAGTACAGGGGTCGCTGAAGCTTTCTTT.

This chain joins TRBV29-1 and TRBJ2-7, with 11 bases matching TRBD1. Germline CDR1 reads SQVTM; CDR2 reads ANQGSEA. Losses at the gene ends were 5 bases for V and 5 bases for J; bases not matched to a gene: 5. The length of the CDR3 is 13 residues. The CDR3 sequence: CSVQRDRGNEQYF. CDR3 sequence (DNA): TGCAGCGTTCAGCGGGACAGGGGGAACGAGCAGTACTTC.

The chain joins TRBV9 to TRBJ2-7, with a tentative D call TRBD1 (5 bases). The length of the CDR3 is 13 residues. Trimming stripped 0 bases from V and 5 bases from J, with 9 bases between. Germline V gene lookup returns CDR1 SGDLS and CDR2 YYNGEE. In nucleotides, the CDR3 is TGTGCCAGCAGCGTAGATCAGGGCGACGAGCAGTACTTC. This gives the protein CASSVDQGDEQYF.

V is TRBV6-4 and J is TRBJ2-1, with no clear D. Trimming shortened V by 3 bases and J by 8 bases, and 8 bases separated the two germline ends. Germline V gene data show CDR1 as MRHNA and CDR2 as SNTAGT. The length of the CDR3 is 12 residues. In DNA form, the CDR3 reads TGTGCCAGCAGTGAATCAGGCGATGAGCAGTTCTTC. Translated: CASSESGDEQFF.

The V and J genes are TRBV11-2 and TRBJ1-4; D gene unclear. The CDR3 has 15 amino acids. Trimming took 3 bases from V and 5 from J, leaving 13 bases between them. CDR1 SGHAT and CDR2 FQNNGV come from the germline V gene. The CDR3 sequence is CASSLTDTLNEKLFF. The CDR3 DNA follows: TGTGCCAGCAGCTTGACCGACACCCTAAATGAAAAACTGTTTTTT.

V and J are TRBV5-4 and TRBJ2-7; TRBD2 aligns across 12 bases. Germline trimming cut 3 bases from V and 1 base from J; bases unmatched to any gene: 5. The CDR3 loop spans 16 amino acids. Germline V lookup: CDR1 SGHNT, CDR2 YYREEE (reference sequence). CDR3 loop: CASSSWTSGKSYEQYF. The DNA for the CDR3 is TGTGCCAGCAGCTCCTGGACTAGCGGGAAATCCTACGAGCAGTACTTC.

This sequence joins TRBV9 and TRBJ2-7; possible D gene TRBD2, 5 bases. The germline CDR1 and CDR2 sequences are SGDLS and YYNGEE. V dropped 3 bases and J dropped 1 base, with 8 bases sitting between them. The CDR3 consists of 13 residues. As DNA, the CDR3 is TGTGCCAGCAGCGCGGACTCGTCCTACGAGCAGTACTTC. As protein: CASSADSSYEQYF. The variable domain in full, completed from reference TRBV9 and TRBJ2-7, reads DSGVTQTPKHLITATGQRVTLRCSPRSGDLSVYWYQQSLDQGLQFLIQYYNGEERAKGNILERFSAQQFPDLHSELNLSSLELGDSALYFCASSADSSYEQYFGPGTRLTVT.

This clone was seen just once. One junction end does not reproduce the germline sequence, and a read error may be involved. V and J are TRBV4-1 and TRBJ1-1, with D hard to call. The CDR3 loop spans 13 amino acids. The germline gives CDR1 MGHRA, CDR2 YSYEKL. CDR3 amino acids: CASSKDTDGEAFF. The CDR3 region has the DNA TGCGCCAGCAGCAAAGATACAGACGGTGAAGCTTTCTTT.

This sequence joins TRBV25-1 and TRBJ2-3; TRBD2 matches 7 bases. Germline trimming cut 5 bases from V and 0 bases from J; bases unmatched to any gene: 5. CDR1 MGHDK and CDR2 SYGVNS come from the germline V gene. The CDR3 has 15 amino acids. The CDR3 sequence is CASSSGTTSTDTQYF. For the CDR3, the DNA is TGTGCCAGCAGTTCCGGGACTACCAGCACAGATACGCAGTATTTT.